This TCR beta chain was recorded in a study of T cell changes during pregnancy in multiple sclerosis. Only in-frame clones appear in the TCRdb table, and some are missing; sequencing was by immunoSEQ multiplex PCR. The table has 70,000 to 95,000 clones, roughly 93% seen once. This clone was detected only once. Unmatched junction bases numbered 8, after V lost 0 bases and J lost 4 bases. The germline CDR1 and CDR2 sequences are MNHNY and SVGAGI (reference sequence). The CDR3 runs to 16 residues. The chain is built from TRBV6-6 and TRBJ2-7, with 8 bases fitting TRBD1. The sequencing used peripheral blood, collected in the first trimester of pregnancy. The TCR originated in a female donor with multiple sclerosis, enrolled in a pregnancy study. The CDR3 reads CASSYSLGQGSYEQYF. The DNA of the CDR3 is TGTGCCAGCAGTTACTCCTTAGGACAGGGTAGTTACGAGCAGTACTTC.